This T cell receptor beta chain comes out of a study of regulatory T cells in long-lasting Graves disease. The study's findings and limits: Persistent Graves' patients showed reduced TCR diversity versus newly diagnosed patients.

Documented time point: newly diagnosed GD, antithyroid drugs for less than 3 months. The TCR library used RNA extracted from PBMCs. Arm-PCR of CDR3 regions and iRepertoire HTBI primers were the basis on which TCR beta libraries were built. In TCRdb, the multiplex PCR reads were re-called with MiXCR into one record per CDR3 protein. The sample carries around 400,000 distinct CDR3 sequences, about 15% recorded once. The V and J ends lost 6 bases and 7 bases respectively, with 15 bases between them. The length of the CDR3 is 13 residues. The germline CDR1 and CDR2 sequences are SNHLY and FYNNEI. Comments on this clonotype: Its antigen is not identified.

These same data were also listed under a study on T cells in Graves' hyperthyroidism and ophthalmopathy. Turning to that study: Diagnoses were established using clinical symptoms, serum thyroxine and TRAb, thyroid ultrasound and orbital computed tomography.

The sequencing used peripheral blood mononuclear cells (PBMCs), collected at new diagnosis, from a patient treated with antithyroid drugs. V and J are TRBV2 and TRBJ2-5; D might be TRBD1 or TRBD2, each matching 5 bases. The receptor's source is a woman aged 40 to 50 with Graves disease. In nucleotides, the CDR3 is TGTGCCAGCAGAGGGGACGACGTGGGGACCCAGTACTTC. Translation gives CASRGDDVGTQYF.